These T cell receptor beta chains were read from a single sample in a study of shared clonotypes between healthy human individuals. Generated by immunoSEQ multiplex PCR, the TCRdb table keeps only in-frame clones and is missing some. The sample has 2 million to 2.5 million clones, approximately 94% seen once. Sequenced sample: naive CD8+ T cells sorted from blood. All receptors come from a man aged 18-30 years in good health. Both conserved end residues are part of each CDR3. A D gene is named only where the DNA matches it firmly. Not every row has a clone size; where given, it reads once, few, many or a size class.

clone_size	cdr3_length	v_call	j_call	d_call	cdr3_aa	cdr3_nt
few	10	TRBV29-1	TRBJ1-1	NA	CSVPIEEAFF	TGCAGCGTACCTATTGAAGAAGCTTTCTTT
NA	15	TRBV5-1	TRBJ2-1	TRBD1	CASSRFGQGADEQFF	TGCGCCAGCAGCCGGTTTGGGCAGGGGGCGGATGAGCAGTTCTTC
NA	12	TRBV2	TRBJ1-1	NA	CASSESNTEAFF	TGTGCCAGCAGTGAGTCGAACACTGAAGCTTTCTTT
NA	14	TRBV6-5	TRBJ2-3	TRBD1	CASSSGGEADTQYF	TGTGCCAGCAGTTCAGGGGGCGAGGCAGATACGCAGTATTTT
NA	18	TRBV7-3	TRBJ2-3	TRBD2	CASSFSPGGGLTVDTQYF	TGTGCCAGCAGCTTTTCCCCCGGCGGGGGGCTAACTGTAGATACGCAGTATTTT
once	13	TRBV7-9	TRBJ2-5	NA	CAGGRISQETQYF	TGTGCCGGGGGGCGCATTTCCCAAGAGACCCAGTACTTC
NA	13	TRBV6-1	TRBJ1-2	NA	CASREGGSYGYTF	TGTGCCAGCAGGGAGGGGGGTTCCTATGGCTACACCTTC
NA	13	TRBV7-9	TRBJ1-2	NA	CASSLVGTYGYTF	TGTGCCAGCAGCTTAGTAGGGACCTATGGCTACACCTTC
once	11	TRBV11-2	TRBJ1-1	NA	CASSLVSEAFF	TGTGCCAGCAGCTTAGTTTCTGAAGCTTTCTTT
NA	19	TRBV7-3	TRBJ1-5	TRBD1	CASSPPAGTGIVSNQPQHF	TGTGCCAGCAGCCCCCCAGCCGGGACAGGGATCGTAAGCAATCAGCCCCAGCATTTT
NA	15	TRBV30	TRBJ2-1	NA	CAWSESQAGYNEQFF	TGTGCCTGGAGCGAATCACAGGCCGGATACAATGAGCAGTTCTTC
NA	15	TRBV7-6	TRBJ2-7	NA	CASSLASATSYEQYF	TGTGCCAGCAGCTTAGCTAGCGCTACCTCCTACGAGCAGTACTTC
NA	12	TRBV28	TRBJ2-7	NA	CASTLPAGEQYF	TGTGCCAGCACCCTGCCAGCCGGGGAGCAGTACTTC
NA	20	TRBV12-5	TRBJ2-7	TRBD1	CASGYSIRDRGLPISYEQYF	TGTGCTAGTGGATATTCCATCCGGGACAGGGGGCTTCCCATCTCCTACGAGCAGTACTTC
NA	16	TRBV30	TRBJ1-1	TRBD1	CAWSAGQGYLNTEAFF	TGTGCCTGGAGCGCGGGACAGGGGTACCTCAACACTGAAGCTTTCTTT